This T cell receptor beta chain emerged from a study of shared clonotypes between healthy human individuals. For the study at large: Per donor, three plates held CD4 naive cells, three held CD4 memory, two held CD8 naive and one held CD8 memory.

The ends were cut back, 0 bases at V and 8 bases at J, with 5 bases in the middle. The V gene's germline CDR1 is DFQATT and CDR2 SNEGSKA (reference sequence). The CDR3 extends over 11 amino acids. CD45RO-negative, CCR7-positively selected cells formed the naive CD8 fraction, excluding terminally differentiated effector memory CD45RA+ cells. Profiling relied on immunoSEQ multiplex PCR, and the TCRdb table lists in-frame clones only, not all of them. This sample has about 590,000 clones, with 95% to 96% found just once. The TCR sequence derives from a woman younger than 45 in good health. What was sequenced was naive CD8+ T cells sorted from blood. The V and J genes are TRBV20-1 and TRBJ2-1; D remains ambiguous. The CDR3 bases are TGCAGTGCTAGAGATCTTGATGAGCAGTTCTTC. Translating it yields CSARDLDEQFF.